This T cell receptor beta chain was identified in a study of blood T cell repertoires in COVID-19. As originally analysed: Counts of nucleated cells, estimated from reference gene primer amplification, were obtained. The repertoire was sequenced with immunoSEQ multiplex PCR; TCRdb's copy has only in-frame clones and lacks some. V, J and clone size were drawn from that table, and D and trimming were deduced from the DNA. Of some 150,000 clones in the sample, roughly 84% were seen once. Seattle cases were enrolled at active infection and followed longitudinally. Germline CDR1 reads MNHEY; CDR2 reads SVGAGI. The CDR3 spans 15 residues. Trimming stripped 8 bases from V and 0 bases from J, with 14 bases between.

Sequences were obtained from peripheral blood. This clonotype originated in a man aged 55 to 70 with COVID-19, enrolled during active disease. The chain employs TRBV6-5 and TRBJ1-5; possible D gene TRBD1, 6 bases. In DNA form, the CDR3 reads TGTGCCAGCGGACAGACGCCAGATAGCAATCAGCCCCAGCATTTT. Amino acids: CASGQTPDSNQPQHF.